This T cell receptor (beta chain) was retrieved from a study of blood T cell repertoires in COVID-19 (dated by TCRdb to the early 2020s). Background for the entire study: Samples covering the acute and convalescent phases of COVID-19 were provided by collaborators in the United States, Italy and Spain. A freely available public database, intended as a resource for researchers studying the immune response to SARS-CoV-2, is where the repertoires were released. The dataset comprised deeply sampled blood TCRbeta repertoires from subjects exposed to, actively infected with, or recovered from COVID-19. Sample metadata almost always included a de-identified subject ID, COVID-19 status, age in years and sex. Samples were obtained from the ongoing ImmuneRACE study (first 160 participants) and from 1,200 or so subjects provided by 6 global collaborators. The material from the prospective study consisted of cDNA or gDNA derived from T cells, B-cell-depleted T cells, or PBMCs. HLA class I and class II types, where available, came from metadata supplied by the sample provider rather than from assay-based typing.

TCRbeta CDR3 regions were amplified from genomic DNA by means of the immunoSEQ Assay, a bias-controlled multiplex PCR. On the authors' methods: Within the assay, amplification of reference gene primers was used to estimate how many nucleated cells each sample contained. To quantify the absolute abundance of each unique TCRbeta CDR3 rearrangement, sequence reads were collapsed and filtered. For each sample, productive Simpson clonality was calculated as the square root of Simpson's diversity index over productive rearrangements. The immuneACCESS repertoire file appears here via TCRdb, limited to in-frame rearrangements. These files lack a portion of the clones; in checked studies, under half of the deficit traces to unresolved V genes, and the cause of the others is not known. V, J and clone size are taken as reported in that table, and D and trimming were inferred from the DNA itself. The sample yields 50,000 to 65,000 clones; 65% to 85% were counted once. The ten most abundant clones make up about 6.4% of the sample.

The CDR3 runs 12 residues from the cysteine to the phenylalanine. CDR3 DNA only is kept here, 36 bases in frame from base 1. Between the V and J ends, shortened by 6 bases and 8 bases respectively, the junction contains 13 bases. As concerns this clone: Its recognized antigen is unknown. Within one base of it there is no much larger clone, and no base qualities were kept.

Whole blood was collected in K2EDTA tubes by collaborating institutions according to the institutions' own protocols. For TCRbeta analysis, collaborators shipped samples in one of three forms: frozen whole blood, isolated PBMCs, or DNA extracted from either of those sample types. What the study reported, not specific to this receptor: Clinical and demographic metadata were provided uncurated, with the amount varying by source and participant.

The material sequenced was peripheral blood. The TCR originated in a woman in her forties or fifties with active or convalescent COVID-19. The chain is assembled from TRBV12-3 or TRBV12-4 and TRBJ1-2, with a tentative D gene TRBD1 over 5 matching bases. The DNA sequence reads TGTGCCAGCAGGAACAAGGGGCGAGGCTACACCTTC. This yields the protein CASRNKGRGYTF.